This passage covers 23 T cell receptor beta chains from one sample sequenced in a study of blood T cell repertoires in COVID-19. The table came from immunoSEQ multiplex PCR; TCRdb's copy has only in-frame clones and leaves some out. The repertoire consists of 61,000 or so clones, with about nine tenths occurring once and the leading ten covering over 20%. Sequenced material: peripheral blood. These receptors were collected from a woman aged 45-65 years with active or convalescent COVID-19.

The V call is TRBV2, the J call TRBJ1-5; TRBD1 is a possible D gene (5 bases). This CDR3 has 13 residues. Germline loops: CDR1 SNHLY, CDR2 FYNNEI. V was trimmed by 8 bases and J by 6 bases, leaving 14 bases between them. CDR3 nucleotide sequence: TGTGCCAGCGAACCCAGGGTCGGTCAGCCCCAGCATTTT. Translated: CASEPRVGQPQHF.

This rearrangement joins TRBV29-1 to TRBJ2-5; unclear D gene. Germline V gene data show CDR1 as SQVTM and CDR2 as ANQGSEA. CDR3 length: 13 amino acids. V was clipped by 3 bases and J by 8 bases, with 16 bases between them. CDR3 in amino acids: CSVDIGPGLTQYF. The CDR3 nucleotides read TGCAGCGTTGATATCGGTCCGGGTTTAACCCAGTACTTC.

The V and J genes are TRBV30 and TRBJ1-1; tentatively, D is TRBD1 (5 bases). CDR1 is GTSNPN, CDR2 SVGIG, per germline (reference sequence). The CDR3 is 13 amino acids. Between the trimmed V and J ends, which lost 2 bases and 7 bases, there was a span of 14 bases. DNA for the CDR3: TGTGCCTGGAGTTCGCAGTGGGGGGATGAAGCTTTCTTT. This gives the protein CAWSSQWGDEAFF.

This CDR3 reads CASSEGRGFGNTEAFF. CDR3 DNA: TGTGCCAGCAGTGAAGGTAGGGGGTTTGGGAACACTGAAGCTTTCTTT. V gene TRBV25-1 combines with J gene TRBJ1-1, with TRBD1 as a possible D gene (6 bases). Trimming shortened V by 2 bases and J by 1 base, and 14 bases separated the two germline ends. Germline-derived CDR1 and CDR2 are MGHDK and SYGVNS. The CDR3 is made up of 16 amino acids. Based on the CDR3 plus reference TRBV25-1 and TRBJ1-1, the full variable domain is EADIYQTPRYLVIGTGKKITLECSQTMGHDKMYWYQQDPGMELHLIHYSYGVNSTEKGDLSSESTVSRIRTEHFPLTLESARPSHTSQYLCASSEGRGFGNTEAFFGQGTRLTVV.

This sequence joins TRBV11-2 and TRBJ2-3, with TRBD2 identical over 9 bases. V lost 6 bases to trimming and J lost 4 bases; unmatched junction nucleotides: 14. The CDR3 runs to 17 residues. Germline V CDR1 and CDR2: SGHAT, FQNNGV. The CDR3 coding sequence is TGTGCCAGCAGTAAGGGAGAAGGTAGCGGGAGTGCAGATACGCAGTATTTT. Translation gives CASSKGEGSGSADTQYF.

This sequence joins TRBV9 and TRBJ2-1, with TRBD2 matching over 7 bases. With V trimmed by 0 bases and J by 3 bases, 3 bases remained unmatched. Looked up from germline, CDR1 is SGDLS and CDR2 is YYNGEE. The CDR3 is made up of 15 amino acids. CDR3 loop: CASSVVAGLYNEQFF. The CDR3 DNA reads TGTGCCAGCAGCGTAGTAGCGGGCCTCTACAATGAGCAGTTCTTC.

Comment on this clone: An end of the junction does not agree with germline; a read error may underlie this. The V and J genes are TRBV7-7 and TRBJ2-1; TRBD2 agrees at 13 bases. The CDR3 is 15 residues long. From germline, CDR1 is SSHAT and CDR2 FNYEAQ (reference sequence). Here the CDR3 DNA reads TGTGCTAGCAGCGCGGGACTAGCGGGACTAAATGAGCAGTTCTTC. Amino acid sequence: CASSAGLAGLNEQFF.

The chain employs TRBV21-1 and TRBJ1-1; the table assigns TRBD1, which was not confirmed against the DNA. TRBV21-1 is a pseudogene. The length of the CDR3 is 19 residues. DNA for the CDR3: TGTGCCAGCAGCAAAAGGGATTACACCCAAGGACAGGGGGAGGTTGAAGCTTTCTTT. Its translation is CASSKRDYTQGQGEVEAFF.

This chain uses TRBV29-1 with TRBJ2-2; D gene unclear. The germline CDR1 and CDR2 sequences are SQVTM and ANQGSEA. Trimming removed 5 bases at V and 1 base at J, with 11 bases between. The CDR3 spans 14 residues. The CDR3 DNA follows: TGCAGCGTTTCTAAGCCCCTGAACACCGGGGAGCTGTTTTTT. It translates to CSVSKPLNTGELFF.

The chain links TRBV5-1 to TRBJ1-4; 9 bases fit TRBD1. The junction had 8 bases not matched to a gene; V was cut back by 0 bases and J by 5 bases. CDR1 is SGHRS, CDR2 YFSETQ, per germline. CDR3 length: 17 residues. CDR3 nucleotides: TGCGCCAGCAGCTTGGCCGGGACAGGGATTGTGAATGAAAAACTGTTTTTT. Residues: CASSLAGTGIVNEKLFF.

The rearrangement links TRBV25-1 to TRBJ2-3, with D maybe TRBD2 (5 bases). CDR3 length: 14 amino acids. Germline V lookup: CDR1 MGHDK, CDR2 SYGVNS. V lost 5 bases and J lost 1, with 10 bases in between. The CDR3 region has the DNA TGTGCCAGCAGTCCCGGGATCCGCACAGATACGCAGTATTTT. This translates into CASSPGIRTDTQYF.

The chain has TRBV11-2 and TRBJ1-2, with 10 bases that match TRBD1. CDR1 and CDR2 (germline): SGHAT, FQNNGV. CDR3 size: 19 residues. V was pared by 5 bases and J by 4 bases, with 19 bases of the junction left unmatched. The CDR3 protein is CASSRRMGGQGLGGYGYTF. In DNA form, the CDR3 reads TGTGCCAGCAGCCGCCGAATGGGGGGACAGGGGCTCGGTGGCTATGGCTACACCTTC.

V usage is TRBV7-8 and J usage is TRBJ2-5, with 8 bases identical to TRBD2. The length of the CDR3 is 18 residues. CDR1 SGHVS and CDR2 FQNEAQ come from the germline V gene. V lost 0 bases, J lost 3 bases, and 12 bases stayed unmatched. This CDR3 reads CASSLAPIGTRVKETQYF. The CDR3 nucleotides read TGTGCCAGCAGCTTAGCCCCCATCGGGACTAGGGTTAAAGAGACCCAGTACTTC.

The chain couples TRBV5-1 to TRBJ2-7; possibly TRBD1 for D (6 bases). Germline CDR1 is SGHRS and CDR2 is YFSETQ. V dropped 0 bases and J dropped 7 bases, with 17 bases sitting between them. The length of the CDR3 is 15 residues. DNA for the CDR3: TGCGCCAGCAGCTTGGGACCTACAGGGTCGGGGGAGCAGTACTTC. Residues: CASSLGPTGSGEQYF.

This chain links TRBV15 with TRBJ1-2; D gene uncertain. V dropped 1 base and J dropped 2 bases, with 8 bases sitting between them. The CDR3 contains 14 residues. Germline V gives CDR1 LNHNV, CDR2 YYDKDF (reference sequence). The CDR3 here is CATSRVEQNYGYTF. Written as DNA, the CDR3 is TGTGCCACCAGCAGAGTAGAACAGAACTATGGCTACACCTTC. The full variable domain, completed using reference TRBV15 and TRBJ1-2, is DAMVIQNPRYQVTQFGKPVTLSCSQTLNHNVMYWYQQKSSQAPKLLFHYYDKDFNNEADTPDNFQSRRPNTSFCFLDIRSPGLGDTAMYLCATSRVEQNYGYTFGSGTRLTVV.

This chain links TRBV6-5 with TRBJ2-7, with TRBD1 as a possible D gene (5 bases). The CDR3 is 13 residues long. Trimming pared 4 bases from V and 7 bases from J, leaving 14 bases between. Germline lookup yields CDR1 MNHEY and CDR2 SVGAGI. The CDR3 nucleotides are TGTGCCAGCAGTTCGACAGCAGAGAGGGAGCAGTACTTC. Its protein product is CASSSTAEREQYF.

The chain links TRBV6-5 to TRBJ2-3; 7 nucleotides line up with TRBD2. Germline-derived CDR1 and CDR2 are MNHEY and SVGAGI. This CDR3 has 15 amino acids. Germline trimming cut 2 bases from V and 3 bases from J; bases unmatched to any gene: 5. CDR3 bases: TGTGCCAGCAGTTACGGCGGGAGCGGTACAGATACGCAGTATTTT. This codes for CASSYGGSGTDTQYF.

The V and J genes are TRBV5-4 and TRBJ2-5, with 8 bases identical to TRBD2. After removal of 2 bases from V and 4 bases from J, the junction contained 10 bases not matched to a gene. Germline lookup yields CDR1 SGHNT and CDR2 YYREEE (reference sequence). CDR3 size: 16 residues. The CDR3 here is CASSLSGSSFTETQYF. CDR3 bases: TGTGCCAGCAGCTTAAGCGGGAGTTCTTTTACAGAGACCCAGTACTTC.

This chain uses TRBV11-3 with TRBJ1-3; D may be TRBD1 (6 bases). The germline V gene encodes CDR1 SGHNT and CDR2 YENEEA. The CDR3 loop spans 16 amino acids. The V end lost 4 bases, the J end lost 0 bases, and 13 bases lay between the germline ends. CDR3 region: CASSSTRDTSGNTIYF. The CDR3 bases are TGTGCCAGCAGCTCAACCCGGGACACCTCTGGAAACACCATATATTTT.

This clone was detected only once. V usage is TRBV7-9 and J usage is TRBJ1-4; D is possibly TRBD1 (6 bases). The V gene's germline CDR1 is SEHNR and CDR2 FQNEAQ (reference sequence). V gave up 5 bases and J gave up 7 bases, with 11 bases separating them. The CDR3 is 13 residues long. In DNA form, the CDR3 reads TGTGCCAGCAGCCCGAGGGGGGGTGAAAAACTGTTTTTT. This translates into CASSPRGGEKLFF.

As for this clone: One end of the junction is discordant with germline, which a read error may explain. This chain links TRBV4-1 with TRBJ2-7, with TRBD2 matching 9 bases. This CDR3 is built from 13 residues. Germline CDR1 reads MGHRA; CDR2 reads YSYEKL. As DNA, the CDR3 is TGCGCCAGCAGCAGAACCCTGGAGGGACTAGCTGACTTC. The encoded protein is CASSRTLEGLADF.

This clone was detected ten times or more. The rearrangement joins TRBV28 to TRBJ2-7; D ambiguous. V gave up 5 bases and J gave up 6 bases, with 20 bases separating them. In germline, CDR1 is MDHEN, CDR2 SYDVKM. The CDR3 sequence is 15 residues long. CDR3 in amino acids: CASSTVLGPLPEQYF. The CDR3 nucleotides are TGTGCCAGCAGTACCGTACTGGGCCCCTTACCCGAGCAGTACTTC. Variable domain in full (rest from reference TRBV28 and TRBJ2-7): DVKVTQSSRYLVKRTGEKVFLECVQDMDHENMFWYRQDPGLGLRLIYFSYDVKMKEKGDIPEGYSVSREKKERFSLILESASTNQTSMYLCASSTVLGPLPEQYFGPGTRLTVT.

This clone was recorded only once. Written as DNA, the CDR3 is TGTGCCAGCAGCCCGGGACACGCCAATGAAAAACTGTTTTTT. Its protein is CASSPGHANEKLFF. The chain links TRBV6-5 to TRBJ1-4; tentatively, D is TRBD1 (6 bases). With 6 bases removed from V and 5 bases from J, the gap between germline ends came to 13 bases. The length of the CDR3 is 14 residues. CDR1 is MNHEY, CDR2 SVGAGI, per germline.